These T cell receptor beta chains were read from a single sample in a study of low-dose radiotherapy and immunotherapy resistance in tumors. TCRdb re-called the reads with MiXCR, one entry per CDR3 protein. Of 59,000 or so distinct CDR3 sequences in the sample, around 27% were seen once. The sequenced sample was PBMCs, obtained before treatment. The receptors shown here come from a male donor with rectosigmoid adenocarcinoma. The CDR3 runs from the conserved cysteine through the conserved F or W. A D gene is named only where the DNA matches it firmly. Not all rows give a size; the values are once, few, many and, for expanded clones, a class.

d_gene,j_gene,abundance,v_gene,CDR3nt,CDR3aa
.,TRBJ1-1,many,TRBV18,TGTGCCAGCTCACCACCGATTCGGCCGAACACTGAAGCTTTCTTT,CASSPPIRPNTEAFF
.,TRBJ1-2,.,TRBV7-2,TGTGCCAGCAGCTTAGGTCGGCAAAACTATGGCTACACCTTC,CASSLGRQNYGYTF
TRBD1,TRBJ2-5,many,TRBV28,TGTGCCAGCAGTGTGGGACAGGGAAGGGGGGAGACCCAGTACTTC,CASSVGQGRGETQYF
.,TRBJ2-1,.,TRBV28,TGTGCCAGCAACCGGGGGTACAATGAGCAGTTCTTC,CASNRGYNEQFF
.,TRBJ2-3,many,TRBV5-4,TGTGCCAGCAGCTTAATTGACAGCTACACAGATACGCAGTATTTT,CASSLIDSYTDTQYF
TRBD2,TRBJ2-5,many,TRBV4-1,TGCGCCAGCAGCCAAGGGACTAGCGGTTCCCAAGAGACCCAGTACTTC,CASSQGTSGSQETQYF
.,TRBJ1-2,many,TRBV29-1,TGCAGCGTTGCTGGAGGGACCTATGGCTACACCTTC,CSVAGGTYGYTF
TRBD2,TRBJ2-3,.,TRBV6-6,TGTGCCAGCAGTTTCGGGACTAGCGGGGGTAACTCAGATACGCAGTATTTT,CASSFGTSGGNSDTQYF
TRBD2,TRBJ2-5,many,TRBV7-2,TGTGCCAGCAGCCAGGGCGGGGGTGCGGGAGAGACCCAGTACTTC,CASSQGGGAGETQYF
TRBD2,TRBJ2-3,many,TRBV18,TGTGCCAGCTCACGGACTAGCGGATTCACAGATACGCAGTATTTT,CASSRTSGFTDTQYF
TRBD1,TRBJ1-2,many,TRBV28,TGTGCCTTGGAAGACAGGGCTACTAACTATGGCTACACCTTC,CALEDRATNYGYTF
.,TRBJ1-3,few,TRBV28,TGTGCCAGCAGCGAGGCCCAACCGAACACCATATATTTT,CASSEAQPNTIYF
TRBD1,TRBJ2-2,.,TRBV12-3/TRBV12-4,TGTGCCAGCAGCCCGACAGGGTCTACCGGGGAGCTGTTTTTT,CASSPTGSTGELFF
.,TRBJ2-1,many,TRBV29-1,TGCAGCGTTTTCCACGGACTACACTACAATGAGCAGTTCTTC,CSVFHGLHYNEQFF
TRBD1,TRBJ2-7,many,TRBV5-1,TGCGCCAGCAGAGTTACACAGGGGGCATGGTACGAGCAGTACTTC,CASRVTQGAWYEQYF
TRBD2,TRBJ2-2,.,TRBV5-6,TGTGCCAGCAGCGTGCTTGCGGGAGCCGGGGAGCTGTTTTTT,CASSVLAGAGELFF
.,TRBJ2-3,once,TRBV2,TGTGCCAGCAGCACTCCCAGTTACACAGATACGCAGTATTTT,CASSTPSYTDTQYF
.,TRBJ1-4,many,TRBV21-1,TGTGCCAGCCGGGACAGGGAGACTAATGAAAAACTGTTTTTT,CASRDRETNEKLFF
TRBD1,TRBJ1-5,many,TRBV4-3,TGCGCCAGCAGCCTCGACAGGGGAAGCAATCAGCCCCAGCATTTT,CASSLDRGSNQPQHF
TRBD1,TRBJ2-7,many,TRBV28,TGTGCCAGCAGCCCGAGACAGGGGTGGACTTCCTACGAGCAGTACTTC,CASSPRQGWTSYEQYF
.,TRBJ1-2,many,TRBV12-3/TRBV12-4,TGTGCCAGCACCCCCTCGGCAGGGGCCTCGCCCTACACCTTC,CASTPSAGASPYTF
.,TRBJ1-5,many,TRBV19,TGTGCCAGTACTCGGGAAACAGGGCTTAATCAGCCCCAGCATTTT,CASTRETGLNQPQHF
TRBD1,TRBJ1-1,.,TRBV10-3,TGTGCCATCAAATCAGGACAGGGGAATCATAACACTGAAGCTTTCTTT,CAIKSGQGNHNTEAFF
TRBD1,TRBJ2-5,many,TRBV6-1,TGTGCCAGCAGTGAATCGGCCGGGACAGGGGCAGAGACCCAGTACTTC,CASSESAGTGAETQYF
.,TRBJ2-1,many,TRBV29-1,TGCAGCGTTGACCGGTCCTACAATGAGCAGTTCTTC,CSVDRSYNEQFF
.,TRBJ2-2,many,TRBV19,TGTGCCAGTAGTATTGGAGGGGGCACCGGGGAGCTGTTTTTT,CASSIGGGTGELFF
.,TRBJ2-2,many,TRBV18,TGTGCCAGCTCACCCAGCGAGAGGGCGCGCACCGGGGAGCTGTTTTTT,CASSPSERARTGELFF
TRBD1,TRBJ2-7,many,TRBV29-1,TGCAGCGTTACTCTCGGACAGGGATCCTACGAGCAGTACTTC,CSVTLGQGSYEQYF
.,TRBJ2-5,.,TRBV3-1,TGTGCCAGCAGCCACGGGGAGACCCAGTACTTC,CASSHGETQYF
.,TRBJ1-2,.,TRBV7-2,TGTGCCAGCAGCCCATACGGAACATTTACTAACTATGGCTACACCTTC,CASSPYGTFTNYGYTF
.,TRBJ2-7,few,TRBV19,TGTGCCAGTAGTATAGAACTTGGAGGCTTCTACGAGCAGTACTTC,CASSIELGGFYEQYF
.,TRBJ1-6,many,TRBV19,TGTGCCAGTACCGCGGGGGGGAGCAATTCACCCCTCCACTTT,CASTAGGSNSPLHF
.,TRBJ2-7,many,TRBV7-2,TGTGCCAGCAGCTTAGGGGGGGTACAGTACGAGCAGTACTTC,CASSLGGVQYEQYF
.,TRBJ1-5,many,TRBV27,TGTGCCAGCAGTCCTGACGGGACCGGGTATCAGCCCCAGCATTTT,CASSPDGTGYQPQHF
.,TRBJ2-7,many,TRBV20-1,TGCAGTGCTACCGGGTTGGGGGGGCCCTCCTACGAGCAGTACTTC,CSATGLGGPSYEQYF
.,TRBJ2-1,many,TRBV11-3,TGTGCCAGCAGCTTAGTTGGCGGGCGCGCACAAGAGCAGTTCTTC,CASSLVGGRAQEQFF
.,TRBJ1-5,many,TRBV18,TGTGCCAGCTCACCACGGGGGGCGAGTAGCAATCAGCCCCAGCATTTT,CASSPRGASSNQPQHF
TRBD1,TRBJ1-5,few,TRBV3-1,TGTGCCAGCAGCCAATCTCGGACAGGGGACAATCAGCCCCAGCATTTT,CASSQSRTGDNQPQHF
TRBD1,TRBJ2-3,many,TRBV6-2/TRBV6-3,TGTGCCAGCAGTTCCTACCGGGACAGGAAAACAGATACGCAGTATTTT,CASSSYRDRKTDTQYF
TRBD1,TRBJ1-2,.,TRBV29-1,TGCAGCGCGGGACAGGGGTATGGCTACACCTTC,CSAGQGYGYTF
.,TRBJ1-4,many,TRBV29-1,TGCAGCGTTGGAGTGTCGGGGGGCAATGAAAAACTGTTTTTT,CSVGVSGGNEKLFF
.,TRBJ2-7,many,TRBV29-1,TGCAGCGTTGAACGGGGGTCCTACGAGCAGTACTTC,CSVERGSYEQYF
TRBD2,TRBJ2-1,.,TRBV6-2/TRBV6-3,TGTGCCAGCAGTTACATAGCGGGAGCCGATGAGCAGTTCTTC,CASSYIAGADEQFF